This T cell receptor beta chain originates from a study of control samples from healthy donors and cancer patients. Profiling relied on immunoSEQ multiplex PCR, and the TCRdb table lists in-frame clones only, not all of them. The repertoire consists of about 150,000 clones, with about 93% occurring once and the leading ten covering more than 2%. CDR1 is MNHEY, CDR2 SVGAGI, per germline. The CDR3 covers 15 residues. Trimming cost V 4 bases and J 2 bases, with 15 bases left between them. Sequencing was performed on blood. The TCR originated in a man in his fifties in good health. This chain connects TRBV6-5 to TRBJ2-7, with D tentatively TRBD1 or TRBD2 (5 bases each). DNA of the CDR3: TGTGCCAGCAGTTTTACGGGGACGGTCACCTACGAGCAGTACTTC. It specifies CASSFTGTVTYEQYF.